The 23 T cell receptor beta chains in this list originate from one sample, sequenced in a study of blood T cell repertoires in COVID-19. The method was immunoSEQ multiplex PCR; TCRdb's version includes in-frame clones alone and lacks a portion of them. Seen here are fewer than 300,000 clones, 88% observed once, and the top ten hold more than 0.95%. Sequencing was done on a sample of peripheral blood. The receptor set was obtained from a woman in her 40s who had recovered from COVID-19.

The chain carries TRBV3-1 (or the pseudogene TRBV3-2) and TRBJ1-2; 8 bases align to TRBD1. Germline CDR1 LGHDT, CDR2 YNNKEL (reference sequence). The V segment lost 1 base and the J segment 8 bases; nucleotides outside the gene matches: 6. This CDR3 is built from 14 residues. The CDR3 nucleotides read TGTGCCAGCAGCCAAGGTGGACAGGGCGGGGGCTACACCTTC. Protein sequence: CASSQGGQGGGYTF.

This clone showed up just once. The chain is built from TRBV11-3 and TRBJ2-2; 11 positions agree with TRBD2. J gave up 7 bases and V 1 base, and 8 bases lay outside the gene matches. This CDR3 is 17 amino acids long. Germline V gene sequence: CDR1 SGHNT, CDR2 YENEEA. CDR3 sequence (DNA): TGTGCCAGCAGCTTAGGGGTCCTAGCGGGAGGCGGCGGGGAGCTGTTTTTT. It codes for CASSLGVLAGGGGELFF.

V and J are TRBV29-1 and TRBJ2-1; TRBD2 agrees at 10 bases. This CDR3 region has 16 residues. Germline trimming cut 1 base from V and 4 bases from J; bases unmatched to any gene: 7. Germline V gene sequence: CDR1 SQVTM, CDR2 ANQGSEA. In nucleotides, the CDR3 is TGCAGCGTTGAAGGGCTAGCGGGAGAGGGTTACAATGAGCAGTTCTTC. Protein sequence: CSVEGLAGEGYNEQFF.

The chain carries TRBV19 and TRBJ2-6; D perhaps matches TRBD2 (5 bases). V dropped 1 base and J dropped 2 bases, with 9 bases sitting between them. The CDR3 spans 16 residues. Looked up from germline, CDR1 is LNHDA and CDR2 is SQIVND (reference sequence). The CDR3 loop is CASSIGRRAGANVLTF. The CDR3 region has the DNA TGTGCCAGTAGTATAGGCAGGCGGGCTGGGGCCAACGTCCTGACTTTC.

This clone was seen more than once but under ten times. This chain connects TRBV9 to TRBJ2-5, with 12 positions matching TRBD2. The CDR3 is 16 amino acids. Trimming removed 3 bases from V and 3 bases from J; junction bases left unmatched: 6. The germline V gene encodes CDR1 SGDLS and CDR2 YYNGEE. In DNA, the CDR3 is TGTGCCAGCAGCGCAGGGCCTAGCGGGGGGGAAGAGACCCAGTACTTC. Amino acid sequence: CASSAGPSGGEETQYF.

The chain uses TRBV28 and TRBJ2-1, with TRBD2 matching over 8 bases. Per germline, CDR1 MDHEN and CDR2 SYDVKM. The CDR3 is 14 amino acids. Trimming removed 2 bases from V and 8 bases from J; junction bases left unmatched: 5. CDR3 region: CASSLVAGGDEQFF. For the CDR3, the DNA is TGTGCCAGCAGTTTAGTGGCGGGAGGTGATGAGCAGTTCTTC. Based on the CDR3 plus reference TRBV28 and TRBJ2-1, the full variable domain is DVKVTQSSRYLVKRTGEKVFLECVQDMDHENMFWYRQDPGLGLRLIYFSYDVKMKEKGDIPEGYSVSREKKERFSLILESASTNQTSMYLCASSLVAGGDEQFFGPGTRLTVL.

This clone was observed once. The genes are TRBV11-2 and TRBJ2-5; 7 bases line up with TRBD2. Germline V gives CDR1 SGHAT, CDR2 FQNNGV. The CDR3 length is 15 residues. V shed 5 bases, J shed 5 bases, and the junction held 11 bases outside the gene matches. The CDR3 DNA reads TGTGCCAGCAGCCCGACGGGAGGCGTCGGGGAGACCCAGTACTTC. This gives the protein CASSPTGGVGETQYF.

V usage is TRBV15 and J usage is TRBJ2-1; perhaps TRBD2 as D (6 bases). The CDR3 covers 16 residues. The V end was cut by 3 bases, the J end by 4 bases, with 16 bases between. Germline CDR1 LNHNV, CDR2 YYDKDF (reference sequence). CDR3 amino acids: CATSRGRGDRYNEQFF. CDR3 bases: TGTGCCACCAGCAGGGGGCGGGGTGATAGGTACAATGAGCAGTTCTTC.

The V gene is TRBV11-2, the J gene TRBJ1-2, with TRBD1 identical over 9 bases. The CDR3 is made up of 16 amino acids. V gave up 1 base and J gave up 3 bases; unmatched junction bases: 6. The germline V gene has CDR1 SGHAT and CDR2 FQNNGV. This CDR3 is CASSLGGGQGDYGYTF. The CDR3 nucleotides are TGTGCCAGCAGCTTAGGGGGGGGACAGGGAGACTATGGCTACACCTTC.

The V and J genes are TRBV7-9 and TRBJ1-3; TRBD1 might be the D (5 bases). Trimming pared 5 bases from V and 3 bases from J, leaving 17 bases between. The germline CDR1 and CDR2 sequences are SEHNR and FQNEAQ (reference sequence). This CDR3 comprises 16 residues. CDR3 amino acids: CASSPRGIRGGNTIYF. The CDR3 DNA reads as TGTGCCAGCAGCCCCCGGGGGATACGGGGTGGAAACACCATATATTTT.

This clone appeared a single time. The rearrangement uses TRBV5-6 and TRBJ2-1, with D perhaps matching TRBD2 (6 bases). CDR3 length: 15 residues. The ends were cut back, 4 bases at V and 4 bases at J, with 15 bases in the middle. CDR1 and CDR2 from the germline V gene are SGHDT and YYEEEE. CDR3 DNA: TGTGCCAGCAGCCGGGGGTCTAGTGGGTACAATGAGCAGTTCTTC. Translation: CASSRGSSGYNEQFF.

V is TRBV6-5 and J is TRBJ2-7; 9 nucleotides match TRBD1. The germline gives CDR1 MNHEY, CDR2 SVGAGI. This CDR3 contains 13 residues. V lost 6 bases to trimming and J lost 7 bases; unmatched junction nucleotides: 7. This CDR3 reads CASRQQGAGEQYF. CDR3 in DNA: TGTGCCAGCAGACAACAGGGGGCTGGGGAGCAGTACTTC.

This sequence joins TRBV6-5 and TRBJ2-7, with a possible D match to TRBD2 (7 bases). CDR1 and CDR2 from the germline V gene are MNHEY and SVGAGI. This CDR3 is 15 amino acids long. V was clipped by 8 bases and J by 0 bases, with 17 bases between them. In DNA form, the CDR3 reads TGTGCCAGCGGTAAACAGGGCGGGAGCTCCTACGAGCAGTACTTC. Its translation: CASGKQGGSSYEQYF.

This sequence joins TRBV30 and TRBJ2-2; D is uncertain. CDR1 and CDR2 (germline): GTSNPN, SVGIG (reference sequence). The CDR3 is 14 residues long. Trimming cost V 0 bases and J 8 bases, with 13 bases left between them. The CDR3 DNA is TGTGCCTGGAGTGTCAGCCGGGTGGTGGGGGAGCTGTTTTTT. Translating gives CAWSVSRVVGELFF. The variable domain in full, with the rest retrieved from reference TRBV30 and TRBJ2-2, is SQTIHQWPATLVQPVGSPLSLECTVEGTSNPNLYWYRQAAGRGLQLLFYSVGIGQISSEVPQNLSASRPQDRQFILSSKKLLLSDSGFYLCAWSVSRVVGELFFGEGSRLTVL.

V is TRBV29-1 and J is TRBJ2-7; possible D gene TRBD2, 5 bases. The CDR3 has 12 residues. V shed 4 bases and J shed 6 bases, with 13 bases lying between them. Germline V lookup: CDR1 SQVTM, CDR2 ANQGSEA. For the CDR3, the DNA is TGCAGCGTTGGTAGGCAGGCGGGCGAGCAGTACTTC. This codes for CSVGRQAGEQYF.

A word on this clone: The sample contains more than one DNA sequence encoding this CDR3. The V gene is TRBV5-4, the J gene TRBJ1-1; D might be TRBD1 (5 bases). The CDR3 sequence is 15 residues long. Trimming took 0 bases from V and 0 from J, leaving 9 bases between them. Germline V gives CDR1 SGHNT, CDR2 YYREEE (reference sequence). The CDR3 loop is CASSLGGGMNTEAFF. The DNA for the CDR3 is TGTGCCAGCAGCTTGGGGGGGGGTATGAACACTGAAGCTTTCTTT. The variable domain in full, with the rest retrieved from reference TRBV5-4 and TRBJ1-1, is ETGVTQSPTHLIKTRGQQVTLRCSSQSGHNTVSWYQQALGQGPQFIFQYYREEENGRGNFPPRFSGLQFPNYSSELNVNALELDDSALYLCASSLGGGMNTEAFFGQGTRLTVV.

This chain uses TRBV30 with TRBJ2-7; TRBD1 aligns across 11 bases. The junction had 13 bases not matched to a gene; V was cut back by 6 bases and J by 3 bases. Germline V CDR1 and CDR2: GTSNPN, SVGIG (reference sequence). The CDR3 is 16 residues long. For the CDR3, the DNA is TGTGCCTGCCACCGGGGACAGGGGGGAGATAACTACGAGCAGTACTTC. Translated, it gives CACHRGQGGDNYEQYF.

The CDR3 nucleotides read TGTGCCAGCAGCTTTAGCGGGTCTTCCTACGAGCAGTACGTC. Translating gives CASSFSGSSYEQYV. The V and J genes are TRBV5-6 and TRBJ2-7, with 7 bases that match TRBD2. CDR1 is SGHDT, CDR2 YYEEEE, per germline. The J segment lost 1 base and the V segment lost 2 bases, leaving 3 bases of the junction unmatched. The CDR3 is made up of 14 amino acids.

The chain couples TRBV10-3 to TRBJ2-2, with TRBD1 matching over 7 bases. The CDR3 consists of 15 residues. Trimming cost V 6 bases and J 8 bases; bases outside gene matches: 12. Germline V gene lookup returns CDR1 ENHRY and CDR2 SYGVKD. The CDR3 region has the DNA TGTGCCATCAGAGCCCTCGGGACAGTTAAGGGGGAGCTGTTTTTT. This translates into CAIRALGTVKGELFF.

The V and J genes are TRBV6-5 and TRBJ1-5; D perhaps matches TRBD1 (5 bases). Trimming removed 0 bases at V and 9 bases at J, with 12 bases between. The CDR3 contains 14 residues. Germline CDR1 reads MNHEY; CDR2 reads SVGAGI. In DNA, the CDR3 is TGTGCCAGCAGTTACTCGGCCTCAAGGGGGCCCCAGCATTTT. Protein product: CASSYSASRGPQHF.

V usage is TRBV7-8 and J usage is TRBJ2-6; 11 bases are shared with TRBD2. This CDR3 spans 18 amino acids. Per the germline V gene, CDR1 is SGHVS and CDR2 is FQNEAQ. V lost 1 base to trimming and J lost 2 bases; unmatched junction nucleotides: 4. The chain's CDR3 is CASSLGTSGPTGANVLTF. DNA for the CDR3: TGTGCCAGCAGCTTAGGGACTAGCGGGCCCACTGGGGCCAACGTCCTGACTTTC.

This chain uses TRBV6-2 or TRBV6-3 with TRBJ2-5, with D tentatively TRBD2 (5 bases). Trimming cost V 6 bases and J 1 base, with 15 bases left between them. This CDR3 has 15 amino acids. Germline V lookup: CDR1 MNHEY, CDR2 SVGEGT. The CDR3 protein is CASSPPGMPQETQYF. The CDR3 DNA sequence: TGTGCCAGCAGCCCCCCCGGGATGCCCCAAGAGACCCAGTACTTC.

This clone was counted a single time. This chain links TRBV6-1 with TRBJ2-7, with D perhaps matching TRBD2 (7 bases). This CDR3 spans 16 amino acids. Between the trimmed V and J ends, which lost 2 bases and 7 bases, there was a span of 21 bases. Germline V gene data show CDR1 as MNHNS and CDR2 as SASEGT. CDR3 region: CASSERGGGPRGEQYF. The CDR3 DNA reads as TGTGCCAGCAGTGAACGGGGAGGGGGACCGAGGGGGGAGCAGTACTTC.